The clone carrying this T cell receptor (beta chain) was picked up many times. This sample is part of a study of T cells after yellow fever vaccination. TCRdb re-derived calls from the 5' RACE reads in MiXCR, one entry per CDR3 protein. The sample has just under 600,000 distinct CDR3 sequences; approximately 13% are singletons. This CDR3 has 15 residues. CDR1 SEHNR and CDR2 FQNEAQ come from the germline V gene (reference sequence). J gave up 9 bases and V 1 base, and 4 bases lay outside the gene matches. The chain has TRBV7-9 and TRBJ2-1, with 12 nucleotides matching TRBD1. The source material was PBMCs, sampled on the day of the yellow fever booster vaccination. The TCR was taken from a man younger than 45 who received the YFV17D yellow fever vaccine. This chain's CDR3 is CASSLGDRGHGEQFF. The CDR3 nucleotides are TGTGCCAGCAGCTTAGGGGACAGGGGGCATGGTGAGCAGTTCTTC.